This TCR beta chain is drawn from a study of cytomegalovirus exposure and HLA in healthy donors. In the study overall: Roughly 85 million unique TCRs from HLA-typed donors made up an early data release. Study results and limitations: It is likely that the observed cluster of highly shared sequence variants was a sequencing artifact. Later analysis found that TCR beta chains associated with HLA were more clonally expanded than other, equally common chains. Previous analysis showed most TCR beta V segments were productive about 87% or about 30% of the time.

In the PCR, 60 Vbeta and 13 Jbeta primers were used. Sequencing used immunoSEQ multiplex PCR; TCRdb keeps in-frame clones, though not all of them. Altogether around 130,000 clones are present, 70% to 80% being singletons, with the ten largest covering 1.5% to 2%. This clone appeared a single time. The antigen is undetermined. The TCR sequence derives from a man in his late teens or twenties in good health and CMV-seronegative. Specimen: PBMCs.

The CDR3 sequence is CASSKGPTGEPLPISNTGELFF. In nucleotides, the CDR3 is TGTGCCAGCAGCAAAGGACCAACGGGAGAACCCTTACCGATTTCGAACACCGGGGAGCTGTTTTTT. The rearrangement links TRBV21-1 to TRBJ2-2; no DNA check was done on the table's D call, TRBD2. TRBV21-1 is an annotated pseudogene. The CDR3 has 22 residues.